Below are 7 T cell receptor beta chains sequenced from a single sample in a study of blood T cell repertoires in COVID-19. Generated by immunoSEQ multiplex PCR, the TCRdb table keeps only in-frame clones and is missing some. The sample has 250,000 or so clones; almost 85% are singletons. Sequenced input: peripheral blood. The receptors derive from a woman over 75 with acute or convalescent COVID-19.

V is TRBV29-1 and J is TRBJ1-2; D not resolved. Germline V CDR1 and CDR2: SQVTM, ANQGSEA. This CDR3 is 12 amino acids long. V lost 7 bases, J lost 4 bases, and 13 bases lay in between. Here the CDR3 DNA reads TGCAGCGCCCAGGCGCTTCTCTATGGCTACACCTTC. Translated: CSAQALLYGYTF.

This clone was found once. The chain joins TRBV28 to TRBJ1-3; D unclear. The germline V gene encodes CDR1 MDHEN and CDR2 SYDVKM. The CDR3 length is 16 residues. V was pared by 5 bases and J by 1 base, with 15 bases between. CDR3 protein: CASSKPGAASGNTIYF. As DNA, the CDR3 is TGTGCCAGCAGTAAACCGGGAGCAGCGTCTGGAAACACCATATATTTT.

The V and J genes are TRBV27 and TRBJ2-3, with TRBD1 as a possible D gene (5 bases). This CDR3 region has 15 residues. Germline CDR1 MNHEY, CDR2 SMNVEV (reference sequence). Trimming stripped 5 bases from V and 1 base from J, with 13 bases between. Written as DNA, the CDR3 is TGTGCCAGCAGTCTGGGGTGGGGCCGCACAGATACGCAGTATTTT. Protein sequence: CASSLGWGRTDTQYF.

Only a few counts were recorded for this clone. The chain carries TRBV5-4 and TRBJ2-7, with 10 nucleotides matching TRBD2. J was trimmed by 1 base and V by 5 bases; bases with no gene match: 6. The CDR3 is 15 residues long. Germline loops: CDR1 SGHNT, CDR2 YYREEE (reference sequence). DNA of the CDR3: TGTGCCAGCAGTTCTGGACTAGCGGCATCCTACGAGCAGTACTTC. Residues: CASSSGLAASYEQYF.

The CDR3 DNA follows: TGTGCCAGCAAAGAAACAGCCCAATATGGCTACACCTTC. It encodes CASKETAQYGYTF. This chain connects TRBV6-5 to TRBJ1-2; D is uncertain. Germline CDR1 MNHEY, CDR2 SVGAGI. V was shortened by 7 bases and J by 5 bases, with 14 bases between the two germline ends. The CDR3 has 13 residues.

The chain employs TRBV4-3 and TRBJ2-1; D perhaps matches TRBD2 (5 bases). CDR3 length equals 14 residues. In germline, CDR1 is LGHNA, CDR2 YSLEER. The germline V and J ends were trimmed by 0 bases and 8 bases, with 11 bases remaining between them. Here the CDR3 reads CASSQERAWDEQFF. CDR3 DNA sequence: TGCGCCAGCAGCCAAGAGAGGGCCTGGGATGAGCAGTTCTTC.

The chain's CDR3 is CASSQDHRTGRYYGYTF. The CDR3 DNA reads TGTGCCAGCAGCCAAGATCACAGGACAGGACGATACTATGGCTACACCTTC. This chain joins TRBV3-1 (or the pseudogene TRBV3-2) and TRBJ1-2; 7 nucleotides line up with TRBD1. The CDR3 runs to 17 residues. V gave up 0 bases and J gave up 3 bases; unmatched junction bases: 10. Germline lookup yields CDR1 LGHDT and CDR2 YNNKEL (reference sequence).